The 16 T cell receptor beta chains below all came from one sample that was sequenced in a study of radiation and T cells in renal cell carcinoma. Time point: baseline pretreatment blood. Regarding treatment: 15 Gy SBRT to primary tumor, nephrectomy 4 weeks later. Method: immunoSEQ multiplex PCR; TCRdb's copy keeps in-frame clones and lacks some. The sample carries about 140,000 clones, over 80% recorded once. The sequencing used blood, collected from a patient whose treatment included radiotherapy and nephrectomy. All receptors come from a woman aged 45-60 years with renal cell carcinoma.

This clone has a handful of counts. This chain joins TRBV9 and TRBJ1-2; D gene uncertain. From germline, CDR1 is SGDLS and CDR2 YYNGEE. V lost 1 base to trimming and J lost 4 bases, with 11 bases between them. The CDR3 runs 14 residues. The CDR3, as DNA: TGTGCCAGCAGCGTAAATACAGCGAGCTATGGCTACACCTTC. This translates into CASSVNTASYGYTF.

This chain joins TRBV14 and TRBJ1-1; 7 nucleotides align to TRBD1. Germline values: CDR1 SGHDN, CDR2 FVKESK. V shed 4 bases and J 1 base; nucleotides not matched to a gene: 3. CDR3 size: 14 residues. CDR3 sequence: CASSPRGWNTEAFF. As DNA, the CDR3 is TGTGCCAGCAGCCCCAGGGGGTGGAACACTGAAGCTTTCTTT.

Only a few counts were recorded for this clone. The chain couples TRBV27 to TRBJ2-1; the D gene is possibly TRBD2 (7 bases). The germline CDR1 and CDR2 sequences are MNHEY and SMNVEV (reference sequence). Trimming pared 6 bases from V and 5 bases from J, leaving 14 bases between. CDR3 length: 14 residues. The CDR3 DNA is TGTGCCAGCAGGCATGCGGGGGCCAACAATGAGCAGTTCTTC. Protein: CASRHAGANNEQFF.

V is TRBV29-1 and J is TRBJ2-5; D may correspond to TRBD1 or TRBD2 (5 bases each). The CDR3 runs 11 residues. The germline V gene encodes CDR1 SQVTM and CDR2 ANQGSEA. Trimming removed 6 bases from V and 3 bases from J, with 8 bases in between. The CDR3 region has the DNA TGCAGCGTCGGGGCCGAAGAGACCCAGTACTTC. Its protein product is CSVGAEETQYF.

The chain is built from TRBV2 and TRBJ2-2; no definite D call. The V gene lost 7 bases and the J gene lost 7 bases, with 16 bases spanning the gap. The CDR3 is made up of 14 amino acids. Germline V CDR1 and CDR2: SNHLY, FYNNEI. CDR3 amino acids: CASTLEGQSGELFF. Written as DNA, the CDR3 is TGTGCCAGCACCCTGGAAGGGCAAAGCGGGGAGCTGTTTTTT.

The chain employs TRBV25-1 and TRBJ2-2; possible D gene TRBD1, 6 bases. V lost 2 bases to trimming and J lost 4 bases, with 14 bases between them. This CDR3 has 16 amino acids. Germline-derived CDR1 and CDR2 are MGHDK and SYGVNS. As DNA, the CDR3 is TGTGCCAGCAGTGAAGGACAGAGGGTGGGCACCGGGGAGCTGTTTTTT. It translates to CASSEGQRVGTGELFF.

The chain links TRBV5-1 to TRBJ2-2; 8 nucleotides agree with TRBD1. Per the germline V gene, CDR1 is SGHRS and CDR2 is YFSETQ. Trimming took 5 bases from V and 1 from J; bases not matched to a gene: 4. There are 15 residues in the CDR3. The CDR3 loop reads CASRTGTGNTGELFF. The CDR3 DNA follows: TGCGCCAGCAGGACCGGGACAGGGAACACCGGGGAGCTGTTTTTT.

The chain links TRBV27 to TRBJ1-2, with 9 bases identical to TRBD1. Losses at the gene ends were 2 bases for V and 4 bases for J; bases not matched to a gene: 2. CDR3 size: 14 residues. CDR1 and CDR2 from the germline V gene are MNHEY and SMNVEV (reference sequence). The CDR3 here is CASSLRTGVYGYTF. The DNA of the CDR3 is TGTGCCAGCAGTTTAAGGACAGGGGTCTATGGCTACACCTTC.

This clone came up a few times. The chain has TRBV5-1 and TRBJ2-7; 10 positions match TRBD1. The germline gives CDR1 SGHRS, CDR2 YFSETQ. After removal of 4 bases from V and 4 bases from J, the junction contained 8 bases not matched to a gene. CDR3 length: 15 amino acids. The CDR3 loop is CASSPQTGGGYEQYF. The CDR3 bases are TGCGCCAGCAGCCCGCAGACAGGGGGCGGGTACGAGCAGTACTTC. Supplemented by reference TRBV5-1 and TRBJ2-7, the full variable domain reads KAGVTQTPRYLIKTRGQQVTLSCSPISGHRSVSWYQQTPGQGLQFLFEYFSETQRNKGNFPGRFSGRQFSNSRSEMNVSTLELGDSALYLCASSPQTGGGYEQYFGPGTRLTVT.

The chain employs TRBV30 and TRBJ2-3; 10 nucleotides line up with TRBD2. With V trimmed by 2 bases and J by 4 bases, 6 bases remained unmatched. This CDR3 is built from 15 residues. Germline CDR1 reads GTSNPN; CDR2 reads SVGIG (reference sequence). The CDR3 protein is CAWSFSGGAPDTQYF. CDR3 DNA sequence: TGTGCCTGGAGTTTCAGCGGGGGGGCTCCAGATACGCAGTATTTT.

The chain uses TRBV5-1 and TRBJ2-7; 7 nucleotides line up with TRBD1. The CDR3 spans 14 residues. CDR1 is SGHRS, CDR2 YFSETQ, per germline. The trim removed 4 bases at V and 7 bases at J, leaving 11 bases unmatched. CDR3 sequence reads: CASSRTAGGWEQYF. The CDR3, as DNA: TGCGCCAGCAGCAGAACCGCAGGGGGTTGGGAGCAGTACTTC.

This clone was counted only a few times. The genes are TRBV5-1 and TRBJ2-5; maybe TRBD1 (6 bases). The CDR3 is 15 residues long. Germline V lookup: CDR1 SGHRS, CDR2 YFSETQ. V was trimmed by 4 bases and J by 5 bases, leaving 18 bases between them. The CDR3 here is CASSSSGAWGETQYF. The CDR3 nucleotides read TGCGCCAGCAGCAGCTCAGGGGCCTGGGGGGAGACCCAGTACTTC. Full variable domain (missing parts from reference TRBV5-1 and TRBJ2-5): KAGVTQTPRYLIKTRGQQVTLSCSPISGHRSVSWYQQTPGQGLQFLFEYFSETQRNKGNFPGRFSGRQFSNSRSEMNVSTLELGDSALYLCASSSSGAWGETQYFGPGTRLLVL.

This clone was seen a few times. The chain uses TRBV30 and TRBJ1-4; no firm D call. The CDR3 runs 12 residues. Germline V gives CDR1 GTSNPN, CDR2 SVGIG (reference sequence). Trimming took 2 bases from V and 14 from J, leaving 15 bases between them. The CDR3 region has the DNA TGTGCCTGGAGTTCTCGCGCACAACGGCTGTTTTTT. It specifies CAWSSRAQRLFF.

The chain is built from TRBV27 and TRBJ2-7; no clear D gene. The CDR3 has 12 residues. V lost 8 bases to trimming and J lost 7 bases, with 15 bases between them. CDR1 is MNHEY and CDR2 is SMNVEV in the germline V gene (reference sequence). CDR3 sequence (DNA): TGTGCCAGCTCTAGGTCCCAAGGTGAGCAGTACTTC. Its translation is CASSRSQGEQYF.

The V gene is TRBV9, the J gene TRBJ1-2; D perhaps matches TRBD1 (5 bases). The CDR3 covers 15 residues. Deletions cut 0 bases from V and 0 bases from J, with 9 bases between. Germline CDR1 SGDLS, CDR2 YYNGEE. CDR3 sequence (DNA): TGTGCCAGCAGCGTAGGGCAGGGCCCTAACTATGGCTACACCTTC. Encoded protein: CASSVGQGPNYGYTF.

The genes are TRBV6-5 and TRBJ2-3; D call uncertain. The CDR3 loop spans 13 amino acids. V shed 5 bases and J shed 6 bases, with 12 bases lying between them. Germline CDR1 reads MNHEY; CDR2 reads SVGAGI. The CDR3 bases are TGTGCCAGCAGTAACTACCCGAGGGATACGCAGTATTTT. Translating gives CASSNYPRDTQYF.